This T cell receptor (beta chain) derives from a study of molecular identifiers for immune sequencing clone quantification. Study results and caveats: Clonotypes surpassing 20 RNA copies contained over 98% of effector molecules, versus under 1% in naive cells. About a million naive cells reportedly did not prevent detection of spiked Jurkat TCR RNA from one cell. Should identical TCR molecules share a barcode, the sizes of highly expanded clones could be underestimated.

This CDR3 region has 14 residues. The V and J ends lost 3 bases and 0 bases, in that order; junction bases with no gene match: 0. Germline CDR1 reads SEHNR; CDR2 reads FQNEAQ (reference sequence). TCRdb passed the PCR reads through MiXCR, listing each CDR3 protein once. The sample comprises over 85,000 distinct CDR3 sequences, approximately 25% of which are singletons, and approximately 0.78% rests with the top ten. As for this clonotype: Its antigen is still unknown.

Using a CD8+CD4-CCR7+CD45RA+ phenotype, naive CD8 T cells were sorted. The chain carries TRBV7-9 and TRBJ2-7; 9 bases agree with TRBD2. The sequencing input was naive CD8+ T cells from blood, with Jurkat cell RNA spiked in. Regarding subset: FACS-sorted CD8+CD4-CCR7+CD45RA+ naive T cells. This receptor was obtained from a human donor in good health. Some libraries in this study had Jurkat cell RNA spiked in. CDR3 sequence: CASSFSGSSYEQYF. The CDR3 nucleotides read TGTGCCAGCAGCTTTAGCGGGAGCTCCTACGAGCAGTACTTC.